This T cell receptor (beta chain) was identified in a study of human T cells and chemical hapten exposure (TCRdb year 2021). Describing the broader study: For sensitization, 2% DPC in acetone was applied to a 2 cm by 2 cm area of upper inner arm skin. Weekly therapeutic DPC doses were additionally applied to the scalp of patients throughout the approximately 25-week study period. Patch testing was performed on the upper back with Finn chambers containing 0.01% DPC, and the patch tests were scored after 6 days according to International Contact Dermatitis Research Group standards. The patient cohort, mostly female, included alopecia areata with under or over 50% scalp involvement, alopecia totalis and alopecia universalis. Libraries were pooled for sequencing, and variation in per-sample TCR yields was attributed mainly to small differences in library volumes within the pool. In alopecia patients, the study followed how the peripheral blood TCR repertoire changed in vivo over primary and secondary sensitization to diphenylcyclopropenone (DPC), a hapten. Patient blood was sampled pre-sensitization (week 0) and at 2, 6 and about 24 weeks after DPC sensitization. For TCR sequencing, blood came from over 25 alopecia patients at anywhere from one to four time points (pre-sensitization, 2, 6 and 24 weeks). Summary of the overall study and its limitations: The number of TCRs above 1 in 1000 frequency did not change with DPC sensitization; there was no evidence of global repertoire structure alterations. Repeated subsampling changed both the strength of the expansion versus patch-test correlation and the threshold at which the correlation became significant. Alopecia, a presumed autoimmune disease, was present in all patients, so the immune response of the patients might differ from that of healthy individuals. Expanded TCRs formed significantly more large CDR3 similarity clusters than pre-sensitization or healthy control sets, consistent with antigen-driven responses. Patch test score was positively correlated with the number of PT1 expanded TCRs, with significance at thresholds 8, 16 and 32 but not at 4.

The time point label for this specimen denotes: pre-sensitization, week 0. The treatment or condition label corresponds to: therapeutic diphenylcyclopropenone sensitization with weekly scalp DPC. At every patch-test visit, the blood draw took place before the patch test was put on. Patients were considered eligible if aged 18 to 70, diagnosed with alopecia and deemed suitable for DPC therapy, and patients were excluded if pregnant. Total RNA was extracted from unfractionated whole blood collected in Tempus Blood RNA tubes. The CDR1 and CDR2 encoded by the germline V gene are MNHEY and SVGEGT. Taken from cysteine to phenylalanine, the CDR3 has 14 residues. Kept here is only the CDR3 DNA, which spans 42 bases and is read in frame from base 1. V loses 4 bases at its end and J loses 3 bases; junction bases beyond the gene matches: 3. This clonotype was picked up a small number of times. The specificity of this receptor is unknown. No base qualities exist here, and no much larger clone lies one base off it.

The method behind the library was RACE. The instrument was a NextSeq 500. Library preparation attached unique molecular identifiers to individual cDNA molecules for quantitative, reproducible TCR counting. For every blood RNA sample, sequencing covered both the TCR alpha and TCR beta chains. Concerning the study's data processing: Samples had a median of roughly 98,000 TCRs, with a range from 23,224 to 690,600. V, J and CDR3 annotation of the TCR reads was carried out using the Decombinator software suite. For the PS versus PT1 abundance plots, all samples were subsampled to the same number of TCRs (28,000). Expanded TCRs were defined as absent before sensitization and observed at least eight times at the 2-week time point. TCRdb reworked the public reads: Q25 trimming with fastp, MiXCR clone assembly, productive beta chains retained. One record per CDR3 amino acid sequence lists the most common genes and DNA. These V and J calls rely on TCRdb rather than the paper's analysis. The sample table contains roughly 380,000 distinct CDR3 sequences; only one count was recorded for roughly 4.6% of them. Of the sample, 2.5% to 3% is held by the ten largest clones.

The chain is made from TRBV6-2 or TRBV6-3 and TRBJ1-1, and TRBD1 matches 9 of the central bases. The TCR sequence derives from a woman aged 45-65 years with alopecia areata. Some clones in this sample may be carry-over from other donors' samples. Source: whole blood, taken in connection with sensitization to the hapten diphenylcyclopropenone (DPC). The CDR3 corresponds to CASSWDREYTEAFF. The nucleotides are TGTGCCAGCAGTTGGGACAGGGAGTACACTGAAGCTTTCTTT.